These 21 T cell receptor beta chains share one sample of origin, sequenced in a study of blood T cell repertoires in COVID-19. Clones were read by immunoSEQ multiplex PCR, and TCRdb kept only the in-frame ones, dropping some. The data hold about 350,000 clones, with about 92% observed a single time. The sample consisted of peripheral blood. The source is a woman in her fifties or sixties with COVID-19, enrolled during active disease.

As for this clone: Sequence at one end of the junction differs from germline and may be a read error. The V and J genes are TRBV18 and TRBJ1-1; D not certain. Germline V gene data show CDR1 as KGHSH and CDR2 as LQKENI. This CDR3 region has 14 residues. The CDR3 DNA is TGTGCCAGCTCACCGGTGGCGGGGAACGCTGAAGCTTTCTTT. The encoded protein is CASSPVAGNAEAFF.

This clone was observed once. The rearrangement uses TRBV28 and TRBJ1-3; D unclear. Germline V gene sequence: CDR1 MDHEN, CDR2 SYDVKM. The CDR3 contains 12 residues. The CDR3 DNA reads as TGTGTGACGGGGTTCTCTGGAAACACCATATATTTT. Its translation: CVTGFSGNTIYF.

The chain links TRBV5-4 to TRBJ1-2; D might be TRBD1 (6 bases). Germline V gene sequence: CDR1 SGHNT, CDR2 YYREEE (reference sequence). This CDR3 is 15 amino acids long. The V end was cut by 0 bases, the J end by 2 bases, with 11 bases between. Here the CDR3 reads CASSLGGGRNYGYTF. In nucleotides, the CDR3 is TGTGCCAGCAGCTTGGGCGGGGGCCGCAACTATGGCTACACCTTC.

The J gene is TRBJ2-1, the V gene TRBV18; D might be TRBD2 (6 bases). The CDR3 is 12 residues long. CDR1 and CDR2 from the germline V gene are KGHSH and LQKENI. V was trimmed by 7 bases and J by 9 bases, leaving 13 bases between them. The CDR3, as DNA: TGTGCCAGCTTAACCGGAGGGGTTGAGCAGTTCTTC. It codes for CASLTGGVEQFF.

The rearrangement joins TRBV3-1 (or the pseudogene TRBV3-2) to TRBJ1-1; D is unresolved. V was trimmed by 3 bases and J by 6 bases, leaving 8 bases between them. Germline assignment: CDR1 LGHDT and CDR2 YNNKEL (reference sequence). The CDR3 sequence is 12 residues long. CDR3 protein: CASSHLRSEAFF. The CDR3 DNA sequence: TGTGCCAGCAGCCACCTGCGGTCTGAAGCTTTCTTT.

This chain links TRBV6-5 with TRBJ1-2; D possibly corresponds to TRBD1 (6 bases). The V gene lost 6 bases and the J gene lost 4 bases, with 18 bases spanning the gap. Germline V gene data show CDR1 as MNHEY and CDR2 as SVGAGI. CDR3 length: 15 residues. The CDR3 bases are TGTGCCAGCAGAGGGCAGGGGCCGTTCGGCTATGGCTACACCTTC. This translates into CASRGQGPFGYGYTF.

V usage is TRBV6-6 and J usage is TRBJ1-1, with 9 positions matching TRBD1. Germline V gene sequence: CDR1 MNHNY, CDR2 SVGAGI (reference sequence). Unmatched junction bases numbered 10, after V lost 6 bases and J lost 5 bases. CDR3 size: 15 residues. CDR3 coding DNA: TGTGCCAGCAGCCCCCAACGGACAGGGGAAACTGAAGCTTTCTTT. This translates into CASSPQRTGETEAFF.

In DNA form, the CDR3 reads TGTGCCAGCAGCATTACAGGACTAGCCTCCTACGAGCAGTACTTC. Protein product: CASSITGLASYEQYF. The chain couples TRBV11-2 to TRBJ2-7; 8 nucleotides line up with TRBD2. Germline values: CDR1 SGHAT, CDR2 FQNNGV. V was pared by 5 bases and J by 0 bases, with 6 bases of the junction left unmatched. The CDR3 length is 15 residues.

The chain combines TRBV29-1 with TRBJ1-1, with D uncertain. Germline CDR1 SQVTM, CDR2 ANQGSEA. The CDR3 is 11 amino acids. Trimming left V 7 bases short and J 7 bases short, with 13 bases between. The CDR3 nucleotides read TGCAGCGCCCGGGTCGTGGATGAAGCTTTCTTT. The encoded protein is CSARVVDEAFF.

CDR3 bases: TGTGCCAGCAGCGGGGACAGGGTGTCGACAGCTGAAGCTTTCTTT. This sequence encodes CASSGDRVSTAEAFF. The V call is TRBV7-9, the J call TRBJ1-1; 9 bases line up with TRBD1. V lost 5 bases to trimming and J lost 6 bases; unmatched junction nucleotides: 10. Germline CDR1 reads SEHNR; CDR2 reads FQNEAQ (reference sequence). The CDR3 is 15 amino acids.

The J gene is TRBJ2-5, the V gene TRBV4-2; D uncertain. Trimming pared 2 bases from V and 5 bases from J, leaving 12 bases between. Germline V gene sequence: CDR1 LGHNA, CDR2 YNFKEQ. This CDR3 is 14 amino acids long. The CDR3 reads CASSQSLEFETQYF. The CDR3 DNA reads TGTGCCAGCAGCCAATCTCTAGAGTTCGAGACCCAGTACTTC.

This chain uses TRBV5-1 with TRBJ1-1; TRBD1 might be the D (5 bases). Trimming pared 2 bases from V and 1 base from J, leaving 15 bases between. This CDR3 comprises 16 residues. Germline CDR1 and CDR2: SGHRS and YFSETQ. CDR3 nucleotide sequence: TGCGCCAGCAGCTTTCAGGGTATTGCATCGAACACTGAAGCTTTCTTT. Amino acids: CASSFQGIASNTEAFF.

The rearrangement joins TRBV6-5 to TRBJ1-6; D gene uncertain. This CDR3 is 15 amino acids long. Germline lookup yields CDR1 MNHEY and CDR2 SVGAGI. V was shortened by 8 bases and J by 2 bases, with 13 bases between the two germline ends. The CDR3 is CASRRGTTYNSPLHF. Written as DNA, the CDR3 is TGTGCCAGCCGCCGGGGAACGACCTATAATTCACCCCTCCACTTT.

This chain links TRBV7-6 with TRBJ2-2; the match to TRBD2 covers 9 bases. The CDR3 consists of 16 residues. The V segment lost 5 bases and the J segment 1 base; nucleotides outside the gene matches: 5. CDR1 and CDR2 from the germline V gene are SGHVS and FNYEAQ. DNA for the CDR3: TGTGCCAGCAGCGCACTAGCGGGTGAGAACACCGGGGAGCTGTTTTTT. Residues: CASSALAGENTGELFF.

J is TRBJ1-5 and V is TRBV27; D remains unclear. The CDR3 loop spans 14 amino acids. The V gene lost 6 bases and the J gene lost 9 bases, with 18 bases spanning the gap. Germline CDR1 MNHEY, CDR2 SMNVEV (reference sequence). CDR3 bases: TGTGCCAGCAGCGACGAGGCGGGAAAACGGCCCCAGCATTTT. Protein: CASSDEAGKRPQHF.

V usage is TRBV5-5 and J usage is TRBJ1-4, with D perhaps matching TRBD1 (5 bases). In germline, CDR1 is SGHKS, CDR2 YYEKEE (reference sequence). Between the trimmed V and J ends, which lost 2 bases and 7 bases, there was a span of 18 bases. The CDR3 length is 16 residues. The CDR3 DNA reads TGTGCCAGCAGCTTATCCGAGCGTTGGGGCGGTGAAAAACTGTTTTTT. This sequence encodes CASSLSERWGGEKLFF.

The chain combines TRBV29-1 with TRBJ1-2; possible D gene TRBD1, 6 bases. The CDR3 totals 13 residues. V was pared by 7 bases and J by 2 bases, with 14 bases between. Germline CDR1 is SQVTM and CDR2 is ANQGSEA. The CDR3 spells CSGWTRGNYGYTF. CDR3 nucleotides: TGCAGCGGTTGGACGAGGGGGAACTATGGCTACACCTTC.

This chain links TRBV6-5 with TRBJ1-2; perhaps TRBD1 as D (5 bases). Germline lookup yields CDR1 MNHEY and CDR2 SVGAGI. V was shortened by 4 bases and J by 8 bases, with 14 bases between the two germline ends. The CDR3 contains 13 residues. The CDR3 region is CASSLSGVSGYTF. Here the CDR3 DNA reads TGTGCCAGCAGTTTGTCGGGGGTATCAGGCTACACCTTC.

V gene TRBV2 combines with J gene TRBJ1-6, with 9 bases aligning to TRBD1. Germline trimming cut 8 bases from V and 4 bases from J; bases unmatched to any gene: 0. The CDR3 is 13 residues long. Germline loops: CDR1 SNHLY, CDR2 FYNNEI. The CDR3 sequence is CASGTGYNSPLHF. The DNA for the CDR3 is TGTGCCAGCGGGACAGGGTATAATTCACCCCTCCACTTT.

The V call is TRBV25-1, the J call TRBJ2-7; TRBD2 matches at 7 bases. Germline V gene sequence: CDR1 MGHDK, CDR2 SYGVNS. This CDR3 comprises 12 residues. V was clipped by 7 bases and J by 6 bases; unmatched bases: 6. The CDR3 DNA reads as TGTGCCAGCAATGTGGGAGGGGCCGAGCAGTACTTC. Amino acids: CASNVGGAEQYF.

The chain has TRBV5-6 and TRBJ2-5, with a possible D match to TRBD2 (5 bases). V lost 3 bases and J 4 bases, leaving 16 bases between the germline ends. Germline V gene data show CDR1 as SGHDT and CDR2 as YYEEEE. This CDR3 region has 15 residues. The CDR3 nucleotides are TGTGCCAGCAGCTACAACTCGGGGTTACGAGAGACCCAGTACTTC. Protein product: CASSYNSGLRETQYF.